What follows are 31 T cell receptor beta chains derived from one specimen sequenced in a study of T cells in Graves' hyperthyroidism and ophthalmopathy. Regions amplified from RNA transcripts were the TCR beta CDR3 regions. The study used the HTBI primer set for a first-round RT-PCR of the TCR CDR3. One entry per CDR3 protein, called by TCRdb with MiXCR from the multiplex PCR reads. The data show approximately 560,000 distinct CDR3 sequences, around a sixth seen once. Sequences were obtained from blood. The receptors originated from a woman aged 30 to 39 with Graves' hyperthyroidism.

This clonotype occurred a few times. This chain links TRBV4-2 with TRBJ2-1; D not resolved. Trimming pared 2 bases from V and 11 bases from J, leaving 16 bases between. The CDR3 runs to 14 residues. Germline loops: CDR1 LGHNA, CDR2 YNFKEQ. This CDR3 reads CASSQLGSGEKQFF. CDR3 nucleotide sequence: TGTGCCAGCAGCCAATTGGGGTCTGGGGAAAAGCAGTTCTTC.

As regards this clonotype: One junction end does not reproduce the germline sequence, and a read error may be involved. This chain uses TRBV6-9 with TRBJ2-1, with D maybe TRBD2 (5 bases). CDR3 length equals 14 residues. Germline V CDR1 and CDR2: MNHGY, SVAAGI. The CDR3: CASSAGESYNEQFF. CDR3 coding DNA: TGCGCCAGCAGTGCTGGGGAGTCCTACAATGAGCAGTTCTTC.

This clonotype showed up just a few times. The DNA of the CDR3 is TGTGCCAGCAGCGAGGAGCGGGGGTATGGCTACACCTTC. It translates to CASSEERGYGYTF. The J gene is TRBJ1-2, the V gene TRBV7-9; weak D call: TRBD1 (5 bases). CDR1 is SEHNR and CDR2 is FQNEAQ in the germline V gene (reference sequence). The CDR3 runs to 13 residues. V lost 5 bases, J lost 5 bases, and 12 bases lay in between.

The V gene is TRBV9, the J gene TRBJ2-7; no firm D call. V was trimmed by 2 bases and J by 6 bases, leaving 12 bases between them. Per germline, CDR1 SGDLS and CDR2 YYNGEE. This CDR3 region has 13 residues. CDR3 residues: CASSVNPSGEQYF. The CDR3 region has the DNA TGTGCCAGCAGCGTTAACCCCTCCGGCGAGCAGTACTTC. Complete variable domain (other parts from reference TRBV9 and TRBJ2-7): DSGVTQTPKHLITATGQRVTLRCSPRSGDLSVYWYQQSLDQGLQFLIQYYNGEERAKGNILERFSAQQFPDLHSELNLSSLELGDSALYFCASSVNPSGEQYFGPGTRLTVT.

The chain couples TRBV9 to TRBJ2-1; TRBD2 matches at 8 bases. V trimming: 0 bases; J trimming: 4 bases; junction bases outside the gene matches: 6. The germline gives CDR1 SGDLS, CDR2 YYNGEE. The CDR3 loop spans 16 amino acids. In DNA, the CDR3 is TGTGCCAGCAGCGTAGTCGGTAGCGGGGCATACAATGAGCAGTTCTTC. As protein: CASSVVGSGAYNEQFF.

This clonotype was detected only a few times. This sequence joins TRBV4-1 and TRBJ2-7, with TRBD1 identical over 10 bases. CDR3 length: 15 amino acids. In germline, CDR1 is MGHRA, CDR2 YSYEKL. The J segment lost 2 bases and the V segment lost 2 bases, leaving 3 bases of the junction unmatched. The CDR3 here is CASSQSGTGAYEQYF. CDR3 coding DNA: TGCGCCAGCAGCCAATCCGGGACAGGGGCCTACGAGCAGTACTTC.

This rearrangement joins TRBV2 to TRBJ1-2; tentatively, D is TRBD1 (5 bases). Germline V gives CDR1 SNHLY, CDR2 FYNNEI. V lost 8 bases and J lost 4, with 14 bases in between. The CDR3 runs to 13 residues. The CDR3 loop reads CASRGVFSYGYTF. Written as DNA, the CDR3 is TGTGCCAGCCGGGGGGTTTTTAGCTATGGCTACACCTTC.

This clonotype was seen repeatedly, ten times or more. V and J are TRBV7-9 and TRBJ2-1, with unresolved D. V lost 6 bases and J 3 bases, leaving 3 bases between the germline ends. Germline values: CDR1 SEHNR, CDR2 FQNEAQ (reference sequence). This CDR3 region has 11 residues. The CDR3 reads CASSRYNEQFF. In DNA form, the CDR3 reads TGTGCCAGCAGTCGCTACAATGAGCAGTTCTTC. The whole variable domain, filled in from reference TRBV7-9 and TRBJ2-1, reads DTGVSQNPRHKITKRGQNVTFRCDPISEHNRLYWYRQTLGQGPEFLTYFQNEAQLEKSRLLSDRFSAERPKGSFSTLEIQRTEQGDSAMYLCASSRYNEQFFGPGTRLTVL.

This clonotype has more than one count but fewer than ten. The chain combines TRBV9 with TRBJ2-1; D is tentatively TRBD1 or TRBD2 (6 bases each). The CDR3 extends over 16 amino acids. Trimming stripped 2 bases from V and 2 bases from J, with 14 bases between. Germline V CDR1 and CDR2: SGDLS, YYNGEE. The CDR3 DNA is TGTGCCAGCAGCGTTGGGGGCGGGAACGCCTACAATGAGCAGTTCTTC. Translating gives CASSVGGGNAYNEQFF.

This clonotype was recorded many times. The chain links TRBV20-1 to TRBJ2-3, with TRBD1 matching 7 bases. Germline assignment: CDR1 DFQATT and CDR2 SNEGSKA (reference sequence). This CDR3 has 14 residues. Losses at the gene ends were 5 bases for V and 6 bases for J; bases not matched to a gene: 11. For the CDR3, the DNA is TGCAGTGCTCCAGGGGGTGGAGGTTGGGATACGCAGTATTTT. This sequence encodes CSAPGGGGWDTQYF.

The chain couples TRBV7-9 to TRBJ1-4; D unclear. Trimming pared 6 bases from V and 0 bases from J, leaving 11 bases between. The CDR3 runs to 15 residues. CDR1 is SEHNR, CDR2 FQNEAQ, per germline (reference sequence). As DNA, the CDR3 is TGTGCCAGCAGTACCCAACCAGCAACTAATGAAAAACTGTTTTTT. Amino acid sequence: CASSTQPATNEKLFF.

This clonotype has just one count. The J gene is TRBJ2-3, the V gene TRBV20-1; 7 nucleotides align to TRBD1. V lost 6 bases, J lost 2 bases, and 8 bases stayed unmatched. The CDR3 has 14 amino acids. Germline V gene data show CDR1 as DFQATT and CDR2 as SNEGSKA (reference sequence). The CDR3 nucleotides are TGCAGTGCGTTCCGACAGGGTGTCACAGATACGCAGTATTTT. Translated, it gives CSAFRQGVTDTQYF.

This clonotype was seen ten or more times. The V and J genes are TRBV4-2 and TRBJ2-7, with D maybe TRBD2 (5 bases). Per the germline V gene, CDR1 is LGHNA and CDR2 is YNFKEQ. The CDR3 length is 15 residues. Trimming left V 4 bases short and J 3 bases short, with 16 bases between. CDR3 in DNA: TGTGCCAGCAGCCCGCACACGGGGATAAGCTACGAGCAGTACTTC. It encodes CASSPHTGISYEQYF.

This clonotype was counted ten times or more. V gene TRBV7-3 combines with J gene TRBJ1-2; possible D gene TRBD1, 5 bases. CDR1 is SGHTA and CDR2 is FQGTGA in the germline V gene. Trimming took off 5 bases at V and 2 bases at J, with 15 bases between the two ends. The CDR3 sequence is 15 residues long. CDR3: CASSTDEGKNYGYTF. The CDR3 nucleotides are TGTGCCAGCAGCACCGACGAGGGGAAGAACTATGGCTACACCTTC.

This clonotype was counted many times. This chain links TRBV7-3 with TRBJ2-1; D unresolved. The CDR3 length is 14 residues. CDR1 is SGHTA, CDR2 FQGTGA, per germline. V lost 1 base and J 3 bases, leaving 7 bases between the germline ends. DNA for the CDR3: TGTGCCAGCAGCTTAAATGGCCTCTACAATGAGCAGTTCTTC. It yields the protein CASSLNGLYNEQFF.

This clonotype was observed a handful of times. This chain uses TRBV29-1 with TRBJ2-1; either TRBD1 or TRBD2 may supply D (5 bases each). Germline V CDR1 and CDR2: SQVTM, ANQGSEA. The CDR3 is 12 amino acids. Trimming cost V 4 bases and J 5 bases, with 9 bases left between them. CDR3 protein: CSVGGPNNEQFF. The CDR3 DNA follows: TGCAGCGTTGGGGGACCCAACAATGAGCAGTTCTTC.

The chain uses TRBV19 and TRBJ1-1; D remains ambiguous. The CDR3 is made up of 15 amino acids. Germline CDR1 is LNHDA and CDR2 is SQIVND (reference sequence). Deletions cut 3 bases from V and 2 bases from J, with 13 bases between. As DNA, the CDR3 is TGTGCCAGTAGTATCGGGTTGCCGAGTAACACTGAAGCTTTCTTT. Encoded protein: CASSIGLPSNTEAFF.

This clonotype was picked up a small number of times. The rearrangement uses TRBV10-3 and TRBJ2-3; 12 nucleotides agree with TRBD2. CDR1 is ENHRY, CDR2 SYGVKD, per germline. The CDR3 spans 16 residues. V lost 7 bases to trimming and J lost 5 bases; unmatched junction nucleotides: 10. CDR3 in amino acids: CAITPTSGRVEDTQYF. Here the CDR3 DNA reads TGTGCCATCACCCCGACTAGCGGGAGAGTGGAAGATACGCAGTATTTT.

In this sample, this clonotype turned up many times. J is TRBJ2-7 and V is TRBV29-1; 9 bases agree with TRBD1. The CDR3 is 14 amino acids. V shed 1 base, J shed 2 bases, and the junction held 3 bases outside the gene matches. Germline CDR1 is SQVTM and CDR2 is ANQGSEA. This CDR3 reads CSVEGTGDTYEQYF. The CDR3 nucleotides are TGCAGCGTTGAAGGGACAGGGGATACCTACGAGCAGTACTTC.

The J gene is TRBJ2-2, the V gene TRBV9, with no clear D. The V gene's germline CDR1 is SGDLS and CDR2 YYNGEE. Trimming stripped 5 bases from V and 4 bases from J, with 9 bases between. The CDR3 length is 13 residues. The chain's CDR3 is CASRVGITGELFF. CDR3 DNA: TGTGCCAGCAGGGTGGGGATCACCGGGGAGCTGTTTTTT.

Many counts were recorded for this clonotype. This chain links TRBV5-1 with TRBJ2-1; 10 bases map to TRBD2. J gave up 5 bases and V 7 bases, and 9 bases lay outside the gene matches. The length of the CDR3 is 15 residues. Germline values: CDR1 SGHRS, CDR2 YFSETQ. CDR3 nucleotide sequence: TGCGCCAGCCGATCCAGGACTAGCGGAAACAATGAGCAGTTCTTC. Translating it yields CASRSRTSGNNEQFF.

The sample holds a few counts of this clonotype. The genes are TRBV11-2 and TRBJ1-1; D remains ambiguous. The CDR3 consists of 13 residues. CDR1 is SGHAT, CDR2 FQNNGV, per germline. The ends were cut back, 5 bases at V and 2 bases at J, with 9 bases in the middle. CDR3 coding DNA: TGTGCCAGCAGCCCTTCAATAAACACTGAAGCTTTCTTT. Protein product: CASSPSINTEAFF.

This clonotype came up a few times. This chain uses TRBV29-1 with TRBJ1-6; 7 bases are a match to TRBD1. J lost 5 bases, V lost 6 bases, and 4 bases had no gene match. CDR1 and CDR2 from the germline V gene are SQVTM and ANQGSEA. The CDR3 is made up of 13 amino acids. The CDR3, as DNA: TGCAGCGTCGGGGACAGCGATAATTCACCCCTCCACTTT. Its translation is CSVGDSDNSPLHF.

This clonotype showed up many times. The chain uses TRBV13 and TRBJ2-1; D gene ambiguous. The CDR3 is made up of 16 amino acids. CDR1 is PRHDT and CDR2 is FYEKMQ in the germline V gene (reference sequence). V was pared by 5 bases and J by 8 bases, with 22 bases between. CDR3 region: CASSRPEGYIIDEQFF. As DNA, the CDR3 is TGTGCCAGCAGCCGCCCAGAAGGGTATATCATCGATGAGCAGTTCTTC.

The chain combines TRBV27 with TRBJ1-6; D perhaps matches TRBD1 (5 bases). V was shortened by 2 bases and J by 7 bases, with 9 bases between the two germline ends. CDR1 and CDR2 (germline): MNHEY, SMNVEV (reference sequence). This CDR3 is built from 14 residues. The CDR3 here is CASSLPWDNSPLHF. CDR3 DNA sequence: TGTGCCAGCAGTTTACCCTGGGACAATTCACCCCTCCACTTT.

The table lists this clonotype with many counts. V gene TRBV7-6 combines with J gene TRBJ2-7, with a possible D match to TRBD1 (6 bases). Trimming pared 3 bases from V and 3 bases from J, leaving 18 bases between. This CDR3 is 16 amino acids long. From germline, CDR1 is SGHVS and CDR2 FNYEAQ. CDR3 coding DNA: TGTGCCAGCAGCTTTGGTAGCACAGGGAGTATCTACGAGCAGTACTTC. Translated, it gives CASSFGSTGSIYEQYF.

This clonotype was observed many times. This chain's CDR3 is CASRAGTPNQPQHF. CDR3 in DNA: TGTGCCAGCAGGGCCGGGACGCCCAATCAGCCCCAGCATTTT. V gene TRBV12-3 or TRBV12-4 combines with J gene TRBJ1-5; TRBD1 might be the D (5 bases). The CDR3 runs 14 residues. Between the trimmed V and J ends, which lost 6 bases and 3 bases, there was a span of 12 bases.

The CDR3 protein is CASSFQGRGNIQYF. Written as DNA, the CDR3 is TGTGCCAGCAGTTTTCAGGGACGTGGAAACATTCAGTACTTC. The chain uses TRBV28 and TRBJ2-4, with D perhaps given as TRBD1 or TRBD2 (5 bases each). The CDR3 has 14 amino acids. Germline loops: CDR1 MDHEN, CDR2 SYDVKM. The V end lost 3 bases, the J end lost 6 bases, and 12 bases lay between the germline ends.

This rearrangement joins TRBV4-1 to TRBJ1-5, with a weak D call TRBD1 (6 bases). The CDR3 is 18 residues long. Germline values: CDR1 MGHRA, CDR2 YSYEKL. The V end lost 2 bases, the J end lost 0 bases, and 17 bases lay between the germline ends. The CDR3 coding sequence is TGCGCCAGCAGCCAAACTCCAATACAGGGATATAGCAATCAGCCCCAGCATTTT. Protein product: CASSQTPIQGYSNQPQHF.

There are many counts of this clonotype. This chain links TRBV28 with TRBJ2-5; no definite D call. Per germline, CDR1 MDHEN and CDR2 SYDVKM. This CDR3 is built from 14 residues. The V end lost 7 bases, the J end lost 5 bases, and 17 bases lay between the germline ends. The CDR3: CASTSRQRMETQYF. DNA for the CDR3: TGTGCCAGCACAAGCCGGCAGAGAATGGAGACCCAGTACTTC.

In this sample, this clonotype turned up many times. The rearrangement joins TRBV7-2 to TRBJ2-1, with D unclear. This CDR3 has 16 amino acids. With 3 bases removed from V and 5 bases from J, the gap between germline ends came to 17 bases. In germline, CDR1 is SGHTA, CDR2 FQGNSA. The CDR3 region is CASSLGLYGENNEQFF. Here the CDR3 DNA reads TGTGCCAGCAGCTTGGGATTATACGGAGAAAACAATGAGCAGTTCTTC.